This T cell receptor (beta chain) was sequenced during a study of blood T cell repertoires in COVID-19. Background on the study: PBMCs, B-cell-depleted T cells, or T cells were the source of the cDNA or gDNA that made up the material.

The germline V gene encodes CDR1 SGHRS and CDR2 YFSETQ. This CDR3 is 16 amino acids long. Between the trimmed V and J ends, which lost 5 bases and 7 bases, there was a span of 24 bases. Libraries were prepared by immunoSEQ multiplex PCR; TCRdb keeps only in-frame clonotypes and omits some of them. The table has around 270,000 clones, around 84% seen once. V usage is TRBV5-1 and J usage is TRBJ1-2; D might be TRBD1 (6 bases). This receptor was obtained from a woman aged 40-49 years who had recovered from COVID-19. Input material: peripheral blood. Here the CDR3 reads CASSTPTGTELSGYTF. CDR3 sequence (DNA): TGCGCCAGCAGTACACCCACAGGGACGGAACTATCTGGCTACACCTTC.